These T cell receptor beta chains were read from a single sample in a study of cytomegalovirus exposure and HLA in healthy donors. Produced via immunoSEQ multiplex PCR; TCRdb's table is partial and in-frame only. The sample lists about 64,000 clones; approximately 70% were seen once. Material: PBMCs. Source of these receptors: a male donor in good health and CMV-seropositive. CDR3s include the opening cysteine and the closing phenylalanine or tryptophan. The D gene is left open where the match is weak. Where a row states a size, it is once, few, many or the class of an expanded clone; other rows omit it.

J,size,V,D,DNA,CDR3
TRBJ2-2,NA,TRBV5-1,NA,TGCGCCAGCAGCCGGGGATCGAACACCGGGGAGCTGTTTTTT,CASSRGSNTGELFF
TRBJ1-3,NA,TRBV5-1,NA,TGCGCCAGCAGCCTTGACTTCCAGGGATCTGGAAACACCATATATTTT,CASSLDFQGSGNTIYF
TRBJ2-1,NA,TRBV6-1,NA,TGTGCCAGCAGATCCGGTATCGGGGGAAGGAATGAGCAGTTCTTC,CASRSGIGGRNEQFF
TRBJ1-2,NA,TRBV6-1,NA,TGTGCCAGCAGTGACCCAAACGGTGCTAACTATGGCTACACCTTC,CASSDPNGANYGYTF
TRBJ1-2,NA,TRBV2,NA,TGTGCCAGCAAGAGACCCACAGACTATGGCTACACCTTC,CASKRPTDYGYTF
TRBJ1-1,NA,TRBV27,NA,TGTGCCAGCAGTTTATCGAGCCAGGGGAGGGGGTTGACTGAAGCTTTCTTT,CASSLSSQGRGLTEAFF
TRBJ2-7,NA,TRBV6-5,NA,TGTGCCAGCAGTGACATGGTTACCTACGAGCAGTACTTC,CASSDMVTYEQYF
TRBJ2-7,few,TRBV6-1,NA,TGTGCCAGCAGCATCAGCGGAGGGGCCTACGAGCAGTACTTC,CASSISGGAYEQYF
TRBJ2-1,NA,TRBV11-3,NA,TGTGCCAGCAGCTTAGATCAGGGAGGCAGCGTCCGTAACAATGAGCAGTTCTTC,CASSLDQGGSVRNNEQFF
TRBJ2-2,NA,TRBV5-1,TRBD2,TGCGCCAGCAGCTTGGATGTGGGGACTAGCGGGTCCGGGGAGCTGTTTTTT,CASSLDVGTSGSGELFF
TRBJ1-2,NA,TRBV4-3,NA,TGCGCCAGCAGCCAAGAACCGGGGGGAGCCTATGGCTACACCTTC,CASSQEPGGAYGYTF
TRBJ1-4,few,TRBV11-2,NA,TGTGCCAGCACAGTACCAACTAATGAAAAACTGTTTTTT,CASTVPTNEKLFF
TRBJ1-2,NA,TRBV13,NA,TGTGCCAGCAGCTTAGGCAGGGCCTCAGGCTACACCTTC,CASSLGRASGYTF
TRBJ2-3,few,TRBV5-1,TRBD1,TGCGCCAGCAGCACAGGACAGGGGAGCACAGATACGCAGTATTTT,CASSTGQGSTDTQYF
TRBJ1-4,NA,TRBV6-6,TRBD1,TGTGCCAGCAGCTTGAACAGGGGGTCTAATGAAAAACTGTTTTTT,CASSLNRGSNEKLFF
TRBJ1-6,few,TRBV7-6,NA,TGTGCCAGCAGCTTAGTGGCAGGGTCAGCAAATTCACCCCTCCACTTT,CASSLVAGSANSPLHF
TRBJ1-2,many,TRBV2,NA,TGTGCCAGCAGTCATCCACGACAGCCCTATGGCTACACCTTC,CASSHPRQPYGYTF
TRBJ2-7,NA,TRBV18,TRBD2,TGTGCCAGCTCACAGACTAGCGGAGGGAGGTACGAGCAGTACTTC,CASSQTSGGRYEQYF
TRBJ1-3,NA,TRBV13,NA,TGTGCCAGCAGCTCCCTATCAGAGGACACCATATATTTT,CASSSLSEDTIYF
TRBJ2-7,NA,TRBV6-5,NA,TGTGCCAGCACCTCGACAGCCTACGAGCAGTACTTC,CASTSTAYEQYF
TRBJ2-1,NA,TRBV2,TRBD2,TGTGCCAGAGGGCTAGCGGGGACCTCCTACAATGAGCAGTTCTTC,CARGLAGTSYNEQFF
TRBJ2-3,NA,TRBV5-1,NA,TGCGCCAGCAGCACCGGGCCCTCGGGGGGCGGCACAGATACGCAGTATTTT,CASSTGPSGGGTDTQYF
TRBJ1-4,NA,TRBV5-5,NA,TGTGCCAGCAGCTTCATAGGGGCAACTAATGAAAAACTGTTTTTT,CASSFIGATNEKLFF
TRBJ1-1,few,TRBV7-2,NA,TGTGCCAGCAGCTTAGTTTGGGAGGGAACTGAAGCTTTCTTT,CASSLVWEGTEAFF
TRBJ1-5,NA,TRBV27,TRBD1,TGTGCCAGCAGTTTAACAGGGGGTATATCTCAGCCCCAGCATTTT,CASSLTGGISQPQHF
TRBJ1-2,NA,TRBV7-9,NA,TGTGCCAGCAGCTTAGAGGGGACTGAGGGCTACACCTTC,CASSLEGTEGYTF
TRBJ1-6,few,TRBV6-5,TRBD1,TGTGCCAGCAGAGACAGGGGTAATTCACCCCTCCACTTT,CASRDRGNSPLHF
TRBJ2-7,few,TRBV25-1,NA,TGTGCCAGCGCGGACTACGAGCAGTACTTC,CASADYEQYF
TRBJ2-1,NA,TRBV5-6,TRBD1,TGTGCCAGCAGCTTCCCTATACCTCAGGGGGCGTTCTACAATGAGCAGTTCTTC,CASSFPIPQGAFYNEQFF
TRBJ2-3,NA,TRBV11-2,TRBD2,TGTGCCAGCAGCTTGGGAGGGCGCACAGATACGCAGTATTTT,CASSLGGRTDTQYF
TRBJ2-1,NA,TRBV7-9,TRBD2,TGTTCCAGCAGCTTAGGACTAGTTAATGAGCAGTTCTTC,CSSSLGLVNEQFF
TRBJ2-7,NA,TRBV7-3,TRBD2,TGTGCCAGCAGCCCGGGGGGGAACGAGCAGTACTTC,CASSPGGNEQYF
TRBJ2-1,few,TRBV5-6,NA,TGTGCCAGCAGCTTGGTTTCAGGGGCCTACAATGAGCAGTTCTTC,CASSLVSGAYNEQFF
TRBJ1-3,few,TRBV11-2,NA,TGTGCCAGCAGCTTAGGTAGCGGATACTCTGGAAACACCATATATTTT,CASSLGSGYSGNTIYF
TRBJ1-2,NA,TRBV5-1,TRBD1,TGCGCCAGCAGCCGACAGCCGGGACAGGACTATGGCTACACCTTC,CASSRQPGQDYGYTF
TRBJ2-3,NA,TRBV29-1,NA,TGCAGCGTTGATTTTCCTCTTGGCGGGCCCACAGATACGCAGTATTTT,CSVDFPLGGPTDTQYF
TRBJ2-7,NA,TRBV2,TRBD1,TGTGCCAGCACCCGGACAGGGAACTCCTACGAGCAGTACTTC,CASTRTGNSYEQYF
TRBJ2-7,NA,TRBV16,TRBD1,TGTGCCAGCAGCCAAACCGGGACAGGGACCTACGAGCAGTACTTC,CASSQTGTGTYEQYF
TRBJ2-7,NA,TRBV9,TRBD1,TGTGCCAGCAGCGTAGGAGGGACAGGGAGCTCCTACGAGCAGTACTTC,CASSVGGTGSSYEQYF
TRBJ2-7,NA,TRBV5-6,TRBD1,TGTGCCAGCAGCTGGACAGGGTACGAGCAGTACTTC,CASSWTGYEQYF
TRBJ2-7,NA,TRBV7-2,TRBD2,TGTGCCAGCAGCTCCCTAGCGGGAGTACCCGAGCAGTACTTC,CASSSLAGVPEQYF
TRBJ2-7,NA,TRBV30,NA,TGTGCCTGGCCGTCCTGGCCCCCGAACTTC,CAWPSWPPNF
TRBJ2-5,NA,TRBV5-4,NA,TGTGCCACCCGGAGGCAAGGACGTCAAGAGACCCAGTACTTC,CATRRQGRQETQYF
TRBJ1-2,NA,TRBV7-8,NA,TGTGCCAGCAGCCCGTCGTCCAGGGGCGATGGCTACACCTTC,CASSPSSRGDGYTF
TRBJ2-5,once,TRBV27,NA,TGTGCCAGCAGTTTATTTGGGGGGGGGCAGGAAGAGACCCAGTACTTC,CASSLFGGGQEETQYF
TRBJ2-5,once,TRBV5-1,NA,TGCGCCAGCAGCTTGGAGTCCTACAGGGAAGAGACCCAGTACTTC,CASSLESYREETQYF
TRBJ1-5,NA,TRBV19,NA,TGTGCCAGTATCCCATCAAGGGCGGGTAATCAGCCCCAGCATTTT,CASIPSRAGNQPQHF
TRBJ1-1,NA,TRBV5-1,NA,TGCGCCAGCAGCTTGTTGGGCGTTATGAACACTGAAGCTTTCTTT,CASSLLGVMNTEAFF
TRBJ1-2,NA,TRBV4-3,NA,TGCGCCAGCAGCCAAGCTCCACAGAACTATGGCTACACCTTC,CASSQAPQNYGYTF
TRBJ1-5,NA,TRBV4-1,TRBD1,TGCGCCAGCAGCCAAACCGGGACAGGGGTGCAGCCCCAGCATTTT,CASSQTGTGVQPQHF
TRBJ1-6,NA,TRBV6-4,TRBD1,TGTGCCAGCAGTGACGTCTTGGGACAGGGGTTTACTTCACCCCTCCACTTT,CASSDVLGQGFTSPLHF
TRBJ2-1,NA,TRBV29-1,TRBD1,TGCAGCGTCCTCTCCGGGACAGGGACGAATGAGCAGTTCTTC,CSVLSGTGTNEQFF